This T cell receptor (beta chain) was recorded in a study of blood T cell repertoires in COVID-19. Study-wide background: Collection of acute and convalescent COVID-19 samples took place in the United States, Italy and Spain. The analysed material was cDNA or gDNA that came from T cells, B-cell-depleted T cells, or PBMCs.

The CDR3 is 16 residues long. Per germline, CDR1 SGHVS and CDR2 FQNEAQ. J gave up 4 bases and V 2 bases, and 9 bases lay outside the gene matches. Measured with immunoSEQ multiplex PCR; TCRdb has only the in-frame clones, and not every one. The data hold some 220,000 clones, with around 83% observed a single time. Patients from Seattle were sampled longitudinally, starting during active infection. This chain uses TRBV7-8 with TRBJ2-5; 8 bases match TRBD1. Source material: peripheral blood. This TCR was recovered from a woman in her seventies with COVID-19, enrolled during active disease. CDR3 amino acids: CASSLSPQGVLETQYF. The DNA for the CDR3 is TGTGCCAGCAGCTTATCCCCACAGGGGGTCTTAGAGACCCAGTACTTC.